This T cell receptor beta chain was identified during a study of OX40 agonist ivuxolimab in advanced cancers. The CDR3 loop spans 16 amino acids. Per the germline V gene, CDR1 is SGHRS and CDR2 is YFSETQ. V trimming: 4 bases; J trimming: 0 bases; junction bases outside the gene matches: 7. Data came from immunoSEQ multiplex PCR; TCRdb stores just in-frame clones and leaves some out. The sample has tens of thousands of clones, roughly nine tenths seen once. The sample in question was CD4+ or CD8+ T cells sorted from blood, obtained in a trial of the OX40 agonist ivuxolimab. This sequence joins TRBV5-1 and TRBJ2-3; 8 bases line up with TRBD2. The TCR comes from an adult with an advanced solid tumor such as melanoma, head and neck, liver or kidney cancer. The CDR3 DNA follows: TGCGCCAGCAGCCCCGGCGGGGGGACCAGCACAGATACGCAGTATTTT. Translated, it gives CASSPGGGTSTDTQYF.